Following are 21 T cell receptor beta chains from one sample sequenced in a study of T cell changes during pregnancy in multiple sclerosis. This table comes from immunoSEQ multiplex PCR, and its TCRdb copy is limited to in-frame clones, with some not included. The sample contains about 54,000 clones, 75% to 90% of which appear only once. The material was CD4+ T cells from peripheral blood mononuclear cells, obtained in the first trimester of pregnancy. All receptors derive from a female donor with multiple sclerosis, enrolled in a pregnancy study.

V usage is TRBV7-2 and J usage is TRBJ2-7, with 10 nucleotides matching TRBD1. There are 14 residues in the CDR3. V shed 3 bases, J shed 5 bases, and the junction held 4 bases outside the gene matches. From germline, CDR1 is SGHTA and CDR2 FQGNSA. The CDR3 sequence: CASSFDRGLNEQYF. In DNA, the CDR3 is TGTGCCAGCAGCTTTGACAGGGGGCTTAACGAGCAGTACTTC.

The chain uses TRBV5-1 and TRBJ2-5; 8 bases map to TRBD2. This CDR3 spans 14 amino acids. V dropped 4 bases and J dropped 4; count of bases not matched to a gene: 6. Germline CDR1 and CDR2: SGHRS and YFSETQ. This CDR3 reads CASSPRTSLETQYF. The CDR3, as DNA: TGCGCCAGCAGCCCCCGGACTAGCTTAGAGACCCAGTACTTC.

This chain uses TRBV6-6 with TRBJ2-7, with D possibly TRBD1 on 6 matching bases. The CDR3 loop spans 14 amino acids. Germline CDR1 reads MNHNY; CDR2 reads SVGAGI (reference sequence). V lost 7 bases, J lost 3 bases, and 16 bases lay in between. The CDR3 DNA reads TGTGCCAGCACGTTACAGGGCTTTCGCTACGAGCAGTACTTC. Amino acids: CASTLQGFRYEQYF.

The gene calls are TRBV7-2 and TRBJ2-7; D unresolved. V lost 8 bases and J 4 bases, leaving 15 bases between the germline ends. This CDR3 spans 13 amino acids. Germline V gives CDR1 SGHTA, CDR2 FQGNSA. The CDR3 nucleotides are TGTGCCAGCTTTAGGAGTCCTGGGTACGAGCAGTACTTC. The encoded protein is CASFRSPGYEQYF.

This chain uses TRBV18 with TRBJ2-5, with a tentative D call TRBD1 (6 bases). The germline V gene encodes CDR1 KGHSH and CDR2 LQKENI. CDR3 length: 15 residues. V lost 2 bases to trimming and J lost 3 bases, with 13 bases between them. The CDR3 sequence is CASSPTETGKETQYF. The CDR3 DNA is TGTGCCAGCTCACCAACTGAGACAGGAAAAGAGACCCAGTACTTC.

This clone has just one count. The CDR3 region is CASASFGLAANEQFF. In DNA form, the CDR3 reads TGTGCCAGTGCTTCGTTCGGACTAGCGGCGAATGAGCAGTTCTTC. This chain uses TRBV19 with TRBJ2-1; 10 bases are a match to TRBD2. Per germline, CDR1 LNHDA and CDR2 SQIVND (reference sequence). V trimming: 8 bases; J trimming: 7 bases; junction bases outside the gene matches: 11. This CDR3 has 15 residues.

The CDR3 region has the DNA TGTGCCAGTAGTATACCCTTAGGGGGATATTATGGCTACACCTTC. It translates to CASSIPLGGYYGYTF. The chain couples TRBV19 to TRBJ1-2, with D tentatively TRBD1 (6 bases). This CDR3 is 15 amino acids long. CDR1 and CDR2 from the germline V gene are LNHDA and SQIVND (reference sequence). V gave up 2 bases and J gave up 5 bases, with 15 bases separating them.

The rearrangement links TRBV9 to TRBJ1-2; TRBD1 matches 10 bases. Germline assignment: CDR1 SGDLS and CDR2 YYNGEE. Trimming at V came to 0 bases and at J to 8 bases, leaving 19 bases not matched to a gene. This CDR3 is built from 19 residues. The chain's CDR3 is CASSVAPFNPGTGARGYTF. The CDR3 DNA reads TGTGCCAGCAGCGTAGCGCCCTTTAATCCCGGGACAGGGGCGCGGGGCTACACCTTC.

This chain joins TRBV15 and TRBJ2-2; 8 bases are shared with TRBD2. CDR1 and CDR2 (germline): LNHNV, YYDKDF (reference sequence). There are 17 residues in the CDR3. V lost 1 base and J lost 3; bases outside the gene matches: 7. CDR3 sequence (DNA): TGTGCCACCAGCAGAGGTCCGGGAGGGCCGGACACCGGGGAGCTGTTTTTT. Its translation is CATSRGPGGPDTGELFF. Using reference TRBV15 and TRBJ2-2 for the parts outside the CDR3, the full variable domain is DAMVIQNPRYQVTQFGKPVTLSCSQTLNHNVMYWYQQKSSQAPKLLFHYYDKDFNNEADTPDNFQSRRPNTSFCFLDIRSPGLGDTAMYLCATSRGPGGPDTGELFFGEGSRLTVL.

DNA for the CDR3: TGTGCCAGCAGTTTGAGTTCCAGGGTCTACGAGCAGTACTTC. Amino acid sequence: CASSLSSRVYEQYF. The chain uses TRBV28 and TRBJ2-7, with a possible D match to TRBD1 (5 bases). There are 14 residues in the CDR3. Germline values: CDR1 MDHEN, CDR2 SYDVKM. V was clipped by 3 bases and J by 3 bases, with 12 bases between them.

The chain employs TRBV27 and TRBJ2-2, with 8 bases identical to TRBD1. The length of the CDR3 is 15 residues. Trimming cost V 5 bases and J 5 bases; bases outside gene matches: 7. Germline V lookup: CDR1 MNHEY, CDR2 SMNVEV (reference sequence). CDR3 sequence: CASSLQGALTGELFF. In nucleotides, the CDR3 is TGTGCCAGCAGTCTCCAGGGGGCGCTGACCGGGGAGCTGTTTTTT.

This clone was seen only a few times. This rearrangement joins TRBV7-9 to TRBJ1-6; 11 nucleotides align to TRBD1. The CDR3 contains 14 residues. Looked up from germline, CDR1 is SEHNR and CDR2 is FQNEAQ (reference sequence). Unmatched junction bases numbered 2, after V lost 8 bases and J lost 5 bases. Here the CDR3 DNA reads TGTGCCAGCCGGGGACAGGGGGATAATTCACCCCTCCACTTT. Translating it yields CASRGQGDNSPLHF. Variable domain in full (rest from reference TRBV7-9 and TRBJ1-6): DTGVSQNPRHKITKRGQNVTFRCDPISEHNRLYWYRQTLGQGPEFLTYFQNEAQLEKSRLLSDRFSAERPKGSFSTLEIQRTEQGDSAMYLCASRGQGDNSPLHFGNGTRLTVT.

This clone was observed once. The chain couples TRBV5-8 to TRBJ2-5, with 8 nucleotides matching TRBD1. Germline CDR1 reads SGHTS; CDR2 reads YDEGEE. This CDR3 comprises 14 residues. The trim removed 0 bases at V and 4 bases at J, leaving 2 bases unmatched. CDR3 in amino acids: CASSLGQGRETQYF. CDR3 nucleotide sequence: TGTGCCAGCAGCTTGGGACAGGGGAGAGAGACCCAGTACTTC. Using reference TRBV5-8 and TRBJ2-5 for the parts outside the CDR3, the full variable domain is EAGVTQSPTHLIKTRGQQATLRCSPISGHTSVYWYQQALGLGLQFLLWYDEGEERNRGNFPPRFSGRQFPNYSSELNVNALELEDSALYLCASSLGQGRETQYFGPGTRLLVL.

The chain combines TRBV4-1 with TRBJ2-2; 7 bases align to TRBD1. Germline loops: CDR1 MGHRA, CDR2 YSYEKL. Trimming removed 1 base from V and 5 bases from J; junction bases left unmatched: 1. The CDR3 length is 14 residues. CDR3: CASSQVGQTGELFF. In DNA form, the CDR3 reads TGCGCCAGCAGCCAAGTGGGACAGACCGGGGAGCTGTTTTTT.

The rearrangement links TRBV29-1 to TRBJ2-7; 7 bases line up with TRBD1. V lost 4 bases to trimming and J lost 4 bases; unmatched junction nucleotides: 10. Germline CDR1 and CDR2: SQVTM and ANQGSEA. CDR3 length: 14 amino acids. CDR3 DNA sequence: TGCAGCGTTGTTCCCAGGGACAGTGTTTACGAGCAGTACTTC. Translating gives CSVVPRDSVYEQYF.

V is TRBV5-1 and J is TRBJ1-2; D call uncertain. Germline loops: CDR1 SGHRS, CDR2 YFSETQ. Between the trimmed V and J ends, which lost 0 bases and 4 bases, there was a span of 7 bases. The CDR3 runs to 13 residues. The CDR3 loop reads CASSLGQIYGYTF. DNA for the CDR3: TGCGCCAGCAGCTTGGGGCAGATCTATGGCTACACCTTC. Together with reference TRBV5-1 and TRBJ1-2, the CDR3 gives the full variable domain: KAGVTQTPRYLIKTRGQQVTLSCSPISGHRSVSWYQQTPGQGLQFLFEYFSETQRNKGNFPGRFSGRQFSNSRSEMNVSTLELGDSALYLCASSLGQIYGYTFGSGTRLTVV.

The J gene is TRBJ2-5, the V gene TRBV5-5, with D possibly TRBD2 on 5 matching bases. Germline V gene sequence: CDR1 SGHKS, CDR2 YYEKEE (reference sequence). The ends were cut back, 0 bases at V and 5 bases at J, with 11 bases in the middle. The length of the CDR3 is 14 residues. The CDR3 bases are TGTGCCAGCAGCTTGGGCCTAGCTCGGGAGACCCAGTACTTC. As protein: CASSLGLARETQYF.

The V gene is TRBV18, the J gene TRBJ1-2, with TRBD1 matching 8 bases. The J segment lost 2 bases and the V segment lost 3 bases, leaving 5 bases of the junction unmatched. In germline, CDR1 is KGHSH, CDR2 LQKENI. The CDR3 contains 15 residues. CDR3 in DNA: TGTGCCAGCTCACCCCCAGACAGGGGCAACTATGGCTACACCTTC. Translating it yields CASSPPDRGNYGYTF. Supplemented by reference TRBV18 and TRBJ1-2, the full variable domain reads NAGVMQNPRHLVRRRGQEARLRCSPMKGHSHVYWYRQLPEEGLKFMVYLQKENIIDESGMPKERFSAEFPKEGPSILRIQQVVRGDSAAYFCASSPPDRGNYGYTFGSGTRLTVV.

The rearrangement links TRBV2 to TRBJ1-3, with 9 bases fitting TRBD1. This CDR3 is built from 18 residues. V lost 3 bases to trimming and J lost 0 bases; unmatched junction nucleotides: 9. Germline V CDR1 and CDR2: SNHLY, FYNNEI. CDR3 sequence (DNA): TGTGCCAGCAGTGAGGGCGGACAGGGGTCAATCTCTGGAAACACCATATATTTT. Translated: CASSEGGQGSISGNTIYF.

The genes are TRBV7-2 and TRBJ2-1, with D maybe TRBD1 (6 bases). The germline gives CDR1 SGHTA, CDR2 FQGNSA. V was pared by 5 bases and J by 2 bases, with 16 bases between. The CDR3 covers 16 residues. In DNA, the CDR3 is TGTGCCAGCAGCGCTGGACAGCTACAAGCCTACAATGAGCAGTTCTTC. This translates into CASSAGQLQAYNEQFF.

The rearrangement links TRBV7-8 to TRBJ2-1; TRBD1 might be the D (6 bases). Germline values: CDR1 SGHVS, CDR2 FQNEAQ. The CDR3 has 17 amino acids. V lost 4 bases and J lost 4, with 20 bases in between. Written as DNA, the CDR3 is TGTGCCAGCAGCTCTGAAGCAGGGGCCCTACTTTACAATGAGCAGTTCTTC. The encoded protein is CASSSEAGALLYNEQFF.